A selection of T cell receptor beta chains follows, all from one sample in a study of CD8 T cells in Susac syndrome. TCRdb processed the immunoSEQ multiplex PCR reads anew with MiXCR; each CDR3 protein has one entry. Here the sample spans roughly 150,000 distinct CDR3 sequences, approximately 93% being singletons. Sample: CD8+ T cells from PBMCs. The receptor source for this set is a human donor with multiple sclerosis. Each CDR3 is given with its conserved first and last residue. The order of the fields is CDR3 protein, clone size, V gene. The size entry is marked missing in some rows and otherwise reads once, few, many or a size class.

CDR3aa: CSARDSIGGGDSYEQYF; abundance: once; v_gene: TRBV20-1
CDR3aa: CSALARGGQGSSYEQYF; abundance: once; v_gene: TRBV29-1
CDR3aa: CGSLGYTF; abundance: .; v_gene: TRBV29-1
CDR3aa: CASSRTSGGTNTGELFF; abundance: .; v_gene: TRBV6-2/TRBV6-3
CDR3aa: CASSSSGTEAFF; abundance: .; v_gene: TRBV27
CDR3aa: CSVAGGNYGYTF; abundance: once; v_gene: TRBV29-1
CDR3aa: CSVVSYNEQFF; abundance: few; v_gene: TRBV29-1
CDR3aa: CASSQGGGETTGELFF; abundance: .; v_gene: TRBV3-1
CDR3aa: CASSEWGLNYGYTF; abundance: .; v_gene: TRBV25-1
CDR3aa: CASSRDSNSPLHF; abundance: .; v_gene: TRBV4-3
CDR3aa: CSARDWLRQGDRDTQYF; abundance: .; v_gene: TRBV20-1
CDR3aa: CASSLYGTGLDQPQHF; abundance: .; v_gene: TRBV27
CDR3aa: CASSAPGAREQFF; abundance: .; v_gene: TRBV27
CDR3aa: CASSSTSGGSVDNEQFF; abundance: .; v_gene: TRBV5-1
CDR3aa: CASSQGAGQYF; abundance: .; v_gene: TRBV23-1
CDR3aa: CASSFGAGSGYGYTF; abundance: .; v_gene: TRBV27
CDR3aa: CASSQALSTGPYGYTF; abundance: .; v_gene: TRBV4-1
CDR3aa: CASDSSGQGIFGDEQFF; abundance: .; v_gene: TRBV6-2/TRBV6-3
CDR3aa: CASRTGGSTDTQYF; abundance: .; v_gene: TRBV28
CDR3aa: CASSFAGGGTNEKLFF; abundance: .; v_gene: TRBV7-9
CDR3aa: CATSRDRGDYGYTF; abundance: .; v_gene: TRBV15
CDR3aa: CSVEGQGLNYGYTF; abundance: .; v_gene: TRBV29-1
CDR3aa: CAISPQGYEQYF; abundance: once; v_gene: TRBV10-3
CDR3aa: CASLDGYEQYF; abundance: .; v_gene: TRBV27
CDR3aa: CASSVVPGSNTGELFF; abundance: .; v_gene: TRBV9
CDR3aa: CASSLPGGDTDTQYF; abundance: .; v_gene: TRBV27
CDR3aa: CASSVVGTGASGANVLTF; abundance: .; v_gene: TRBV9
CDR3aa: CASSPEQDYYGYTF; abundance: .; v_gene: TRBV3-1
CDR3aa: CASSLVPDEQFF; abundance: .; v_gene: TRBV7-9
CDR3aa: CSVGGGTGGYEQYF; abundance: .; v_gene: TRBV29-1
CDR3aa: CASSLVRQGGNEQFF; abundance: .; v_gene: TRBV5-1
CDR3aa: CASSEWVGGYGYTF; abundance: .; v_gene: TRBV6-1
CDR3aa: CAWSPRTGPDEQYF; abundance: .; v_gene: TRBV30
CDR3aa: CATSRGWVNYGYTF; abundance: once; v_gene: TRBV15
CDR3aa: CASGPRDGLGGYTF; abundance: .; v_gene: TRBV12-5
CDR3aa: CASSFLFGSNTEAFF; abundance: .; v_gene: TRBV7-9
CDR3aa: CASSVGTALNTEAFF; abundance: .; v_gene: TRBV9
CDR3aa: CASFGREGTGELFF; abundance: .; v_gene: TRBV6-2/TRBV6-3
CDR3aa: CASSDRDNNEQFF; abundance: .; v_gene: TRBV6-4
CDR3aa: CSVEDRGTGFLYGYTF; abundance: .; v_gene: TRBV29-1
CDR3aa: CASPLELGGANVLTF; abundance: .; v_gene: TRBV11-2
CDR3aa: CASSYLAGGIYEQYF; abundance: .; v_gene: TRBV6-2/TRBV6-3
CDR3aa: CASFQVSGQGYEQYF; abundance: .; v_gene: TRBV2
CDR3aa: CSVTRGDNYGYTF; abundance: .; v_gene: TRBV29-1
CDR3aa: CATSGRQGTSNQPQHF; abundance: .; v_gene: TRBV15
CDR3aa: CSARDGTTGKTYGYTF; abundance: .; v_gene: TRBV20-1
CDR3aa: CSVEAWRTGLADGVAFF; abundance: .; v_gene: TRBV29-1
CDR3aa: CSVGQGGKLFF; abundance: .; v_gene: TRBV29-1
CDR3aa: CSVERQVIDYGYTF; abundance: .; v_gene: TRBV29-1
CDR3aa: CAYTGGPYEQYF; abundance: .; v_gene: TRBV30
CDR3aa: CASRLGRNTGELFF; abundance: .; v_gene: TRBV12-3/TRBV12-4
CDR3aa: CASSVGDRPYGYTF; abundance: .; v_gene: TRBV9
CDR3aa: CATSKVSNQPQHF; abundance: .; v_gene: TRBV24-1
CDR3aa: CASSQVGTAIRYEQYF; abundance: .; v_gene: TRBV14
CDR3aa: CAISESAAGGTDTQYF; abundance: .; v_gene: TRBV10-3